The TCR beta chain described here comes from a study of T cell changes during pregnancy in multiple sclerosis (dated by TCRdb to 2018 to 2020). In terms of the full investigation: In women with multiple sclerosis, the researchers looked at how the T cell repertoire shifted as pregnancy progressed.

The library was prepared using the immunoSEQ multiplex PCR assay. The table comes from immuneACCESS by way of TCRdb, which keeps in-frame sequences with V and J called. Part of the clones is missing from these tables; in studies checked, under half for an unresolved V gene and the rest for unknown reasons. In this sample the table shows about 36,000 clones, roughly 94% of which occur a single time. In total, the top ten clones hold approximately 0.45% of the sample. As to this clone: Its antigen remains undetermined. No qualities accompany the bases; no much larger clone lies one base away.

The CDR3 covers 18 residues, taking in both the cysteine and the phenylalanine. Only the CDR3 region is kept as DNA, spanning 54 bases read in frame from base 1. CDR1 and CDR2, per the germline V gene (reference sequence), are LNHDA and SQIVND. Germline trimming amounts to 6 bases on V and 4 bases on J, with 12 as the count of junction bases outside the gene matches. The source of this sequence is a female donor with multiple sclerosis, enrolled in a pregnancy study. This specimen was CD4+ T cells from peripheral blood mononuclear cells, taken after pregnancy. The chain is made from TRBV19 and TRBJ2-6; 10 junctional bases match TRBD1. Read as DNA, the sequence is TGTGCCAGTAGGCAAATGGACAGGGGGACGAAAGGGGCCAACGTCCTGACTTTC. Its coded protein is CASRQMDRGTKGANVLTF.